This T cell receptor delta chain derives from a study of gamma-delta T cells after stem cell transplantation. This clone was counted many times. TCRdb reprocessed the RT-PCR reads using CATT. The table lists 15,000 to 17,000 delta-chain clones, almost 9.5% of them singletons. The CDR3 extends over 17 amino acids. Germline V CDR1 and CDR2: TSWWSYY, QGS. V gave up 2 bases and J gave up 4 bases, with 17 bases separating them. Sequencing was performed on gamma-delta T cells. This TCR came from a human donor. It is not recorded whose cells these are; they may come from a transplant donor. The rearrangement joins TRDV1 to TRDJ2; tentatively, D is TRDD3 (6 bases). CDR3 bases: TGTGCTCTTGGGGAATTCGGGGATTGGGGTTCGACAGCACAACTCTTCTTT. It yields the protein CALGEFGDWGSTAQLFF.